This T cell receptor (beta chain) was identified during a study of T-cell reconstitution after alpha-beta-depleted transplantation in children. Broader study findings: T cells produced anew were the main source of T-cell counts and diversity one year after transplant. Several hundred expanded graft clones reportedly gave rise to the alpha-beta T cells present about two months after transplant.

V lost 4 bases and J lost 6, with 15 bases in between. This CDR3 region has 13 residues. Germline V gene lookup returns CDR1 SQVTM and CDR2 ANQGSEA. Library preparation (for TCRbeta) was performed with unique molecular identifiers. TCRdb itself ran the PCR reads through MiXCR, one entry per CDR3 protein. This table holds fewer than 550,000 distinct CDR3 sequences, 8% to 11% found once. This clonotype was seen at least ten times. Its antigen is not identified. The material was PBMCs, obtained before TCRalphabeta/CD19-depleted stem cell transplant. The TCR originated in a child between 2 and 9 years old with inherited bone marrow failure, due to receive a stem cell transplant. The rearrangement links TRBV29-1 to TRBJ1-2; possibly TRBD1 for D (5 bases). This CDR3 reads CSVVWGKFDGYTF. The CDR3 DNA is TGCAGCGTTGTCTGGGGCAAGTTCGATGGCTACACCTTC.